Listed here are 23 T cell receptor beta chains from one sample, sequenced in a study of blood T cell repertoires in COVID-19 (TCRdb year 2020). Library preparation was by the immunoSEQ multiplex PCR assay. The table comes from immuneACCESS by way of TCRdb, which keeps in-frame sequences with V and J called. Part of the clones is missing from these tables; in studies checked, under half for an unresolved V gene and the rest for unknown reasons. The sample table shows 150,000 to 200,000 clones, and roughly 83% are seen once. The ten most abundant clones make up 10% to 15% of the sample. Sequenced material: PBMCs or T cells enriched from blood (not recorded which). These receptors all come from a woman aged 60-75 years who had recovered from COVID-19.

This clone was recorded only once. The chain joins TRBV2 to TRBJ1-2; the D gene is possibly TRBD1 (6 bases). The V gene lost 10 bases and the J gene lost 3 bases, with 12 bases spanning the gap. This CDR3 has 12 residues. Germline V gene data show CDR1 as SNHLY and CDR2 as FYNNEI. The DNA for the CDR3 is TGTGCCAACAGGGTCTTAGACTATGGCTACACCTTC. This codes for CANRVLDYGYTF.

The CDR3 is CASSQDAHPYNEQFF. The DNA of the CDR3 is TGTGCCAGCAGCCAAGATGCACACCCCTACAATGAGCAGTTCTTC. The chain joins TRBV3-1 (or the pseudogene TRBV3-2) to TRBJ2-1, with D unclear. V gave up 0 bases and J gave up 2 bases, with 8 bases separating them. This CDR3 comprises 15 residues. Germline V lookup: CDR1 LGHDT, CDR2 YNNKEL (reference sequence).

V gene TRBV29-1 combines with J gene TRBJ1-1; D perhaps matches TRBD1 (6 bases). The V gene's germline CDR1 is SQVTM and CDR2 ANQGSEA. The V gene lost 4 bases and the J gene lost 4 bases, with 16 bases spanning the gap. The CDR3 runs 14 residues. The CDR3 protein is CSVGPTGRGTEAFF. The CDR3 coding sequence is TGCAGCGTTGGTCCGACAGGCAGAGGCACTGAAGCTTTCTTT.

The rearrangement uses TRBV19 and TRBJ1-1, with unresolved D. The CDR3 extends over 15 amino acids. The V gene's germline CDR1 is LNHDA and CDR2 SQIVND (reference sequence). V was cut by 3 bases and J by 1 base, with 12 bases left in between. The CDR3 DNA is TGTGCCAGTAGTATGGATAGAAGAGGGAACACTGAAGCTTTCTTT. Translated, it gives CASSMDRRGNTEAFF.

The rearrangement uses TRBV4-1 and TRBJ1-1; unclear D gene. The ends were cut back, 1 base at V and 2 bases at J, with 17 bases in the middle. Germline V lookup: CDR1 MGHRA, CDR2 YSYEKL. This CDR3 is built from 17 residues. This CDR3 reads CASSQGVSRQHNTEAFF. The CDR3 nucleotides read TGCGCCAGCAGCCAAGGGGTATCGCGGCAGCATAACACTGAAGCTTTCTTT.

This chain joins TRBV5-4 and TRBJ2-1, with TRBD2 matching 13 bases. Germline V CDR1 and CDR2: SGHNT, YYREEE (reference sequence). This CDR3 has 16 residues. With 4 bases clipped from V and 2 bases from J, the junction kept 3 bases outside the gene matches. The CDR3 loop is CASSAGLAGAYNEQFF. The CDR3, as DNA: TGTGCCAGCAGCGCCGGACTAGCGGGGGCCTACAATGAGCAGTTCTTC.

This clone has only a few counts. The rearrangement links TRBV9 to TRBJ2-3; a possible D gene is TRBD2 (6 bases). Trimming removed 5 bases from V and 0 bases from J, with 16 bases in between. Germline CDR1 SGDLS, CDR2 YYNGEE. The CDR3 loop spans 16 amino acids. The CDR3 coding sequence is TGTGCCAGCAGTAGATGGGCGGGGCAAAGCACAGATACGCAGTATTTT. Its protein product is CASSRWAGQSTDTQYF. The complete variable domain, with remaining parts taken from reference TRBV9 and TRBJ2-3, reads DSGVTQTPKHLITATGQRVTLRCSPRSGDLSVYWYQQSLDQGLQFLIQYYNGEERAKGNILERFSAQQFPDLHSELNLSSLELGDSALYFCASSRWAGQSTDTQYFGPGTRLTVL.

This clone is a singleton in its sample. The chain links TRBV4-2 to TRBJ2-7; TRBD2 agrees at 11 bases. V was pared by 4 bases and J by 3 bases, with 5 bases of the junction left unmatched. The CDR3 totals 15 residues. Germline V gene sequence: CDR1 LGHNA, CDR2 YNFKEQ. The CDR3 sequence: CASSRVLAGDYEQYF. The CDR3 DNA is TGTGCCAGCAGCCGAGTACTAGCGGGAGACTACGAGCAGTACTTC.

The V and J genes are TRBV19 and TRBJ1-6, with D maybe TRBD1 (6 bases). Trimming took 5 bases from V and 7 from J, leaving 12 bases between them. This CDR3 has 14 amino acids. CDR1 and CDR2 from the germline V gene are LNHDA and SQIVND (reference sequence). The CDR3 DNA follows: TGTGCCAGTAGTGGGGGCACGGGGAATTCACCCCTCCACTTT. Protein: CASSGGTGNSPLHF.

V is TRBV3-1 (or the pseudogene TRBV3-2) and J is TRBJ2-3; D is ambiguous. Per germline, CDR1 LGHDT and CDR2 YNNKEL (reference sequence). This CDR3 comprises 14 residues. V lost 0 bases, J lost 6 bases, and 10 bases lay in between. The CDR3 region is CASSQDPERDTQYF. The CDR3 DNA sequence: TGTGCCAGCAGCCAAGATCCGGAGAGGGATACGCAGTATTTT.

The chain joins TRBV6-2 or TRBV6-3 to TRBJ2-1, with unresolved D. The V end was cut by 5 bases, the J end by 4 bases, with 18 bases between. The CDR3 extends over 16 amino acids. The V gene's germline CDR1 is MNHEY and CDR2 SVGEGT. The CDR3 spells CASSPLPQSFYNEQFF. DNA of the CDR3: TGTGCCAGCAGTCCCCTCCCCCAGTCCTTTTACAATGAGCAGTTCTTC.

The rearrangement joins TRBV6-1 to TRBJ2-7; the match to TRBD1 covers 8 bases. The junction had 4 bases not matched to a gene; V was cut back by 2 bases and J by 1 base. The CDR3 has 15 amino acids. Germline CDR1 reads MNHNS; CDR2 reads SASEGT. CDR3 sequence (DNA): TGTGCCAGCAGTGAATTGGACAGGGTATCCTACGAGCAGTACTTC. Residues: CASSELDRVSYEQYF.

V usage is TRBV5-1 and J usage is TRBJ2-1, with 8 positions matching TRBD1. Germline-derived CDR1 and CDR2 are SGHRS and YFSETQ. The CDR3 is 12 amino acids. V gave up 6 bases and J gave up 8 bases; unmatched junction bases: 4. CDR3 protein: CASKQGDDEQFF. Here the CDR3 DNA reads TGCGCCAGCAAACAGGGGGACGATGAGCAGTTCTTC.

The chain couples TRBV28 to TRBJ2-5; 7 nucleotides agree with TRBD2. Germline CDR1 is MDHEN and CDR2 is SYDVKM. Germline trimming cut 5 bases from V and 0 bases from J; bases unmatched to any gene: 12. CDR3 length: 17 residues. CDR3 sequence (DNA): TGTGCCAGCAGTCCCCTCTTGCGGGAGTCGTACCAAGAGACCCAGTACTTC. The encoded protein is CASSPLLRESYQETQYF.

This clone came up a few times. The CDR3 region is CASSFAAGRFYGYTF. The DNA of the CDR3 is TGTGCCAGCAGTTTCGCCGCAGGGCGATTCTATGGCTACACCTTC. The genes are TRBV27 and TRBJ1-2, with D possibly being TRBD1 (5 bases). The V and J ends lost 3 bases and 4 bases respectively, with 15 bases between them. The V gene's germline CDR1 is MNHEY and CDR2 SMNVEV (reference sequence). The CDR3 consists of 15 residues.

In this sample, this clone turned up once. V gene TRBV5-1 combines with J gene TRBJ2-3; D uncertain. V dropped 1 base and J dropped 3 bases, with 12 bases sitting between them. The length of the CDR3 is 15 residues. CDR1 is SGHRS and CDR2 is YFSETQ in the germline V gene. The CDR3 is CASSLSFWATDTQYF. CDR3 sequence (DNA): TGCGCCAGCAGCTTGTCATTTTGGGCAACAGATACGCAGTATTTT.

The chain carries TRBV28 and TRBJ1-5; D may be TRBD1 (5 bases). CDR1 is MDHEN, CDR2 SYDVKM, per germline. The CDR3 runs to 15 residues. V was trimmed by 8 bases and J by 3 bases, leaving 17 bases between them. The CDR3 region is CASRPGGTDNQPQHF. The CDR3 DNA follows: TGTGCCAGCCGCCCTGGCGGGACGGACAATCAGCCCCAGCATTTT.

Comments on this clone: In the same sample, other DNA sequences code for this CDR3. The rearrangement links TRBV18 to TRBJ2-7; a possible D gene is TRBD2 (5 bases). V was pared by 2 bases and J by 3 bases, with 8 bases between. Germline lookup yields CDR1 KGHSH and CDR2 LQKENI. The CDR3 runs to 13 residues. In DNA, the CDR3 is TGTGCCAGCTCACCAGCCGGGGACTACGAGCAGTACTTC. It encodes CASSPAGDYEQYF.

This clone was seen more than once but under ten times. The chain uses TRBV2 and TRBJ2-1, with D perhaps matching TRBD1 (6 bases). V lost 9 bases and J 6 bases, leaving 9 bases between the germline ends. Per germline, CDR1 SNHLY and CDR2 FYNNEI. The CDR3 extends over 11 amino acids. The CDR3 loop is CASRTANEQFF. The DNA of the CDR3 is TGTGCCAGTCGGACAGCCAATGAGCAGTTCTTC.

The chain recombines TRBV5-4 with TRBJ2-1; the match to TRBD1 covers 7 bases. Trimming took 3 bases from V and 6 from J; bases not matched to a gene: 3. The CDR3 is 13 amino acids. The germline V gene has CDR1 SGHNT and CDR2 YYREEE (reference sequence). CDR3 region: CASSSTGVNEQFF. CDR3 in DNA: TGTGCCAGCAGCTCAACAGGGGTCAATGAGCAGTTCTTC.

This rearrangement joins TRBV5-6 to TRBJ2-7; TRBD2 agrees at 10 bases. J gave up 1 base and V 5 bases, and 3 bases lay outside the gene matches. CDR3 length: 14 residues. Germline V gives CDR1 SGHDT, CDR2 YYEEEE. The CDR3 sequence: CASSTTSGSYEQYF. The CDR3 region has the DNA TGTGCCAGCAGTACGACTAGCGGGTCCTACGAGCAGTACTTC.

This clone was seen a few times. V gene TRBV3-1 (or the pseudogene TRBV3-2) combines with J gene TRBJ2-2, with D tentatively TRBD1 (5 bases). Between the trimmed V and J ends, which lost 4 bases and 0 bases, there was a span of 12 bases. The CDR3 length is 16 residues. From germline, CDR1 is LGHDT and CDR2 YNNKEL (reference sequence). CDR3 nucleotide sequence: TGTGCCAGCAGCCCCCTGGGGCATTCGAACACCGGGGAGCTGTTTTTT. Encoded protein: CASSPLGHSNTGELFF.

The chain links TRBV4-2 to TRBJ1-6, with D perhaps matching TRBD1 (6 bases). This CDR3 spans 16 amino acids. The germline V gene encodes CDR1 LGHNA and CDR2 YNFKEQ. Trimming pared 1 base from V and 7 bases from J, leaving 14 bases between. Here the CDR3 reads CASSQASDRPNSPLHF. The CDR3 DNA reads TGTGCCAGCAGCCAAGCTTCCGACAGGCCGAATTCACCCCTCCACTTT.